This T cell receptor (beta chain) was captured in a study of naive and memory T cell subsets. Four PCR rounds used nested alpha and beta constant region primers plus the SP2 primer. TCRdb re-called the UMI-ligation and nested PCR reads with MiXCR, one entry per CDR3 protein. Of 20,000 to 25,000 distinct CDR3 sequences listed, 6% are singletons. Germline lookup yields CDR1 LNHDA and CDR2 SQIVND (reference sequence). The CDR3 spans 15 residues. V gave up 3 bases and J gave up 0 bases; unmatched junction bases: 2. The study's findings and limits: TCR transcript changes with activation or differentiation may affect this RNA method.

The treatment here: skin biopsy from PPD injection site in Mantoux-positive individual. A UMI-containing oligonucleotide was joined by 3' ligation to the TCR cDNA template. Skin biopsies came from PPD injection sites in Mantoux-positive individuals. Reverse transcription used DNase-treated unsorted total RNA, aiming for roughly 1 to 1000 ng. Remarks on this clonotype: Antigen unknown.

The TCR was taken from an adult in good health. The source was skin, collected from a tuberculin skin test site. The chain carries TRBV19 and TRBJ1-5; 7 bases are a match to TRBD1. As DNA, the CDR3 is TGTGCCAGTAGTATCGGGACAGCTAGCAATCAGCCCCAGCATTTT. It encodes CASSIGTASNQPQHF.